This T cell receptor beta chain was retrieved from a study of glioma-infiltrating T cells after dendritic cell vaccination. The time point denotes: after dendritic cell vaccination, including at tumor progression/relapse. CDR1 SNHLY and CDR2 FYNNEI come from the germline V gene. CDR3 length: 17 amino acids. V gave up 3 bases and J gave up 1 base, with 19 bases separating them. Clones were read by immunoSEQ multiplex PCR, and TCRdb kept only the in-frame ones, dropping some. The table includes 100,000 to 120,000 clones, roughly 90% detected once. The rearrangement uses TRBV2 and TRBJ2-7, with D tentatively TRBD1 (6 bases). The sample in question was blood, obtained after dendritic cell vaccination. The receptor's source is a human donor with glioblastoma. The CDR3 region has the DNA TGTGCCAGCAGTGATTCCAGTTGGACAGATATTTCCTACGAGCAGTACTTC. Protein sequence: CASSDSSWTDISYEQYF.